This T cell receptor (beta chain) was recorded in a study of shared clonotypes between healthy human individuals. This CDR3 contains 14 residues. V lost 4 bases to trimming and J lost 6 bases, with 13 bases between them. Per germline, CDR1 SGHRS and CDR2 YFSETQ. Subsets obtained from CD4+ cells comprised CD45RA+ naive and CD45RA-negative memory cells. Clones were sequenced by immunoSEQ multiplex PCR, and TCRdb holds only the in-frame ones, with some missing. The table has about a million clones, 60% to 80% seen once. Study observations and caveats: Among donors, sharing of clonotypes was expected to be affected by sequencing depth. In contrast to clonotypes shared by all four donors, non-shared clonotypes had lower generation probabilities. The study generally estimated greater richness for naive than memory subsets.

Turning to this clone: Its specificity is not known.

Sequenced input: memory CD4+ T cells from PBMCs. Subset: CD45RA-negative fraction. The chain employs TRBV5-1 and TRBJ2-2; the D gene could be TRBD1 or TRBD2 (5 bases each). The origin of this receptor is a man aged 18 to 29 in good health. Some clones in this sample may be carry-over from other donors' samples. The CDR3 DNA follows: TGCGCCAGCAGCCCGGACACTAGTCCCGGGGAGCTGTTTTTT. The encoded protein is CASSPDTSPGELFF.